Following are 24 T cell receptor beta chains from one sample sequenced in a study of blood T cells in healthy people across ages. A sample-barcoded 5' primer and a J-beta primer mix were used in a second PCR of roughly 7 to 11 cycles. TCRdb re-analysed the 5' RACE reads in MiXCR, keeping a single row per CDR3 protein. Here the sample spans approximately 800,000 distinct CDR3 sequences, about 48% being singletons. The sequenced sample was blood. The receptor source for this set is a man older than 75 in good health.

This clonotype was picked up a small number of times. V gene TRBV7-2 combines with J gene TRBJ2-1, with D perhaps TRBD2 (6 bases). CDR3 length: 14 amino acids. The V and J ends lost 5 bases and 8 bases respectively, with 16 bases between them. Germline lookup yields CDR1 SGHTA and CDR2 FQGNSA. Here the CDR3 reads CASSPSAREDEQFF. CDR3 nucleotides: TGTGCCAGCAGCCCTAGCGCCAGGGAAGATGAGCAGTTCTTC.

DNA for the CDR3: TGCGCCAGCAGCCCCTCCGGGACAGGGGGCCGGGAGCAGTTCTTC. Translating gives CASSPSGTGGREQFF. The rearrangement uses TRBV5-1 and TRBJ2-1, with 12 bases matching TRBD1. The CDR3 consists of 15 residues. The V gene's germline CDR1 is SGHRS and CDR2 YFSETQ. V gave up 4 bases and J gave up 10 bases; unmatched junction bases: 9.

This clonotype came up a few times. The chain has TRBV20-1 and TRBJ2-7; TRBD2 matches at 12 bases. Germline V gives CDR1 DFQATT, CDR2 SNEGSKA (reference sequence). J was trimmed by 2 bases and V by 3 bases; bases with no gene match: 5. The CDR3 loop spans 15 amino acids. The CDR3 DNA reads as TGCAGTGCTAGGGCCCGACTAGCGGGAGCCTACGAGCAGTACTTC. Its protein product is CSARARLAGAYEQYF.

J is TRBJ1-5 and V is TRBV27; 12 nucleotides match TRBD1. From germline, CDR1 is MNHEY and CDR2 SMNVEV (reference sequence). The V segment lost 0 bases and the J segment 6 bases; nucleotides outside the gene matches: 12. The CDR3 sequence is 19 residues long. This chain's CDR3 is CASSLSLGTGGRPRQPQHF. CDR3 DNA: TGTGCCAGCAGTTTATCATTAGGGACAGGGGGCCGTCCTCGTCAGCCCCAGCATTTT.

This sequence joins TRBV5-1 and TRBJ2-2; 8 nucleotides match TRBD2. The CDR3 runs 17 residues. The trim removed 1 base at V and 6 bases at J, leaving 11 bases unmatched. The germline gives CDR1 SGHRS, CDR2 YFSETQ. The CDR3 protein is CASSLQPAGGSAGELFF. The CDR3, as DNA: TGCGCCAGCAGCTTGCAACCGGCGGGAGGATCCGCCGGGGAGCTGTTTTTT.

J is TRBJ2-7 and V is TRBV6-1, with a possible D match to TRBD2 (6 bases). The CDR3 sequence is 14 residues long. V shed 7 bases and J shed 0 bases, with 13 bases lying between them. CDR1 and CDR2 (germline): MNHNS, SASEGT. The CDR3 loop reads CASTGTQSSYEQYF. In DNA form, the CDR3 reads TGTGCCAGCACAGGGACTCAGAGCTCCTACGAGCAGTACTTC.

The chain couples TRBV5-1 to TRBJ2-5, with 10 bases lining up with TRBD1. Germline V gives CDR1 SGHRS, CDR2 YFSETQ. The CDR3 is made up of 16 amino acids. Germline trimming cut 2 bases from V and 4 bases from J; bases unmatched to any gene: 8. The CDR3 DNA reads TGCGCCAGCAGCTTTGTTATGGGACAGGGGATAGAGACCCAGTACTTC. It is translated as CASSFVMGQGIETQYF.

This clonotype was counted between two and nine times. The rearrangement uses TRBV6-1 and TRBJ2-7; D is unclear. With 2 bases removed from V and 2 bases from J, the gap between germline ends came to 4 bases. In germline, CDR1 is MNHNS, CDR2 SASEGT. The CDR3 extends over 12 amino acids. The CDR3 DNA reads TGTGCCAGCAGTGAACGCCCCTACGAGCAGTACTTC. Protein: CASSERPYEQYF.

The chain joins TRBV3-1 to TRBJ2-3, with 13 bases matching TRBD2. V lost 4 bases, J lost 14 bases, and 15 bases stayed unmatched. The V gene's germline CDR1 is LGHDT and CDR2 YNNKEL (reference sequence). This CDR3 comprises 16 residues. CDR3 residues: CASSPGLAGALGYAYF. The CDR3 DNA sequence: TGTGCCAGCAGCCCCGGACTAGCGGGAGCCCTCGGATACGCGTATTTT.

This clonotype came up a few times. CDR3 sequence reads: CASLKLSGTALNYGYTF. DNA of the CDR3: TGCGCCAGCCTCAAGTTAAGTGGTACAGCTCTTAACTATGGCTACACCTTC. This sequence joins TRBV4-1 and TRBJ1-2; D call uncertain. With 8 bases removed from V and 1 base from J, the gap between germline ends came to 23 bases. The V gene's germline CDR1 is MGHRA and CDR2 YSYEKL. This CDR3 has 17 amino acids.

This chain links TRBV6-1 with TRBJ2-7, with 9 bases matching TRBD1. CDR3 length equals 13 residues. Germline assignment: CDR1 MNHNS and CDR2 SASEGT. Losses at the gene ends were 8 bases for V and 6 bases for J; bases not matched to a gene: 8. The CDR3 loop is CASRDRVTREQYF. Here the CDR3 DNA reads TGTGCCAGCCGGGACAGGGTGACCCGCGAGCAGTACTTC.

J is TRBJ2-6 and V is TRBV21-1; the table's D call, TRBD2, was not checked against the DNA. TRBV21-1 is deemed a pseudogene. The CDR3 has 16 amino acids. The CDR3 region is CAKTGGRVSGANVLTF. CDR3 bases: TGTGCCAAAACGGGCGGCAGGGTCTCTGGGGCCAACGTCCTGACTTTC.

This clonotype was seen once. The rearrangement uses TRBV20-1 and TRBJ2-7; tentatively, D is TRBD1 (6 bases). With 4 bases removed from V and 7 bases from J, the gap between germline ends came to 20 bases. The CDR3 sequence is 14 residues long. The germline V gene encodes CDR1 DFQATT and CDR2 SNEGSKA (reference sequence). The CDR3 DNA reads TGCAGTGCTACACAGGGAGTCTCCTACAATGAGCAGTACTTC. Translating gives CSATQGVSYNEQYF.

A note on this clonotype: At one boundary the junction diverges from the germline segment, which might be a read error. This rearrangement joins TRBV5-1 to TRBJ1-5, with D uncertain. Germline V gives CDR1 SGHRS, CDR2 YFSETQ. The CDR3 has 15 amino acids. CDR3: CASSLEGNSNRPQHF. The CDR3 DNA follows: TGCGCCAGCAGCTTGGAAGGGAATAGCAATCGGCCCCAGCATTTT.

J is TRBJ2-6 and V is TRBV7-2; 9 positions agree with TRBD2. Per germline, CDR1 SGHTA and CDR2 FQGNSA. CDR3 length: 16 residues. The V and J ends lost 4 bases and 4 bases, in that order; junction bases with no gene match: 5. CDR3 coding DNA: TGTGCCAGCAGCTACACTAGCGGGTCCGGGGCCAACGTCCTGACTTTC. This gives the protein CASSYTSGSGANVLTF.

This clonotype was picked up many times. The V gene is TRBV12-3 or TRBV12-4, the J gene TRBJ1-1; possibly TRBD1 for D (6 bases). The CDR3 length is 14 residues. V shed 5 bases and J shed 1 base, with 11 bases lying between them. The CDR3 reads CASSVGGANTEAFF. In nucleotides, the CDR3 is TGTGCCAGCAGTGTAGGGGGGGCGAACACTGAAGCTTTCTTT.

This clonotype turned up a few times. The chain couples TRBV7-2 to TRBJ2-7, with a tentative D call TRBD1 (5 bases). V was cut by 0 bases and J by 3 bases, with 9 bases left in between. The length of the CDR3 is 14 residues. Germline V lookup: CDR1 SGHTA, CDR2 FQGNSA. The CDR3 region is CASSLAGAGYEQYF. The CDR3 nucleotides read TGTGCCAGCAGCTTAGCAGGGGCCGGCTACGAGCAGTACTTC.

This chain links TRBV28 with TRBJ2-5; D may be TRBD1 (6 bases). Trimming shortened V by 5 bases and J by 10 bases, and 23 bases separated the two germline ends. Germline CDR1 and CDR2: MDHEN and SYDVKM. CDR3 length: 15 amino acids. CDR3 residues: CASSGILQGPGDQYF. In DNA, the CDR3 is TGTGCCAGCAGTGGAATTTTACAGGGCCCTGGGGACCAGTACTTC.

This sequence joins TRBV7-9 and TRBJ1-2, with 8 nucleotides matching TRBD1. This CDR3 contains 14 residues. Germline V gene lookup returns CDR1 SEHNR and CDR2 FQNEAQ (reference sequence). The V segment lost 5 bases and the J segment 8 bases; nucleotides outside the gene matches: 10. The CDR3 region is CASSPVQGAFGYTF. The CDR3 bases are TGTGCCAGCAGCCCCGTCCAGGGGGCCTTCGGCTACACCTTC.

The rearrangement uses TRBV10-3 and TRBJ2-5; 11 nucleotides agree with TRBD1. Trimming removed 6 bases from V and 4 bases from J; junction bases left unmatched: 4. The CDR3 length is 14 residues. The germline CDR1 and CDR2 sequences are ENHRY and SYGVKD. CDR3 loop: CAIRDRGRSETQYF. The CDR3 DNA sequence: TGTGCCATCAGGGACAGGGGGCGTTCAGAGACCCAGTACTTC.

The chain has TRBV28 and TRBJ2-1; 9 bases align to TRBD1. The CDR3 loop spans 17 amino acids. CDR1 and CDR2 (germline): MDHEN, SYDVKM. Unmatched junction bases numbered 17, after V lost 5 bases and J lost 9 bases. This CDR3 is CASSLPRDREISGEQFF. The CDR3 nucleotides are TGTGCCAGCAGTCTACCCCGGGACAGGGAGATTAGTGGTGAGCAGTTCTTC.

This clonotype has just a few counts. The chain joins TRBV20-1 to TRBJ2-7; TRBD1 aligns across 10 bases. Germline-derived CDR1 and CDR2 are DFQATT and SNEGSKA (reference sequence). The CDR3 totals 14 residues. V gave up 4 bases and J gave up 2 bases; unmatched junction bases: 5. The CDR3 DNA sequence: TGCAGTGCTATCACCGGGACAGGGGCCTACGAGCAGTACTTC. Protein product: CSAITGTGAYEQYF.

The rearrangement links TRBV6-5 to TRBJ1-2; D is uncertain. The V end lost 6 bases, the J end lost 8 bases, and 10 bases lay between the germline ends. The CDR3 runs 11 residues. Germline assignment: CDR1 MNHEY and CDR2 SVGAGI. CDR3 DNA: TGTGCCAGCAGGTGGAGGTCGGGCTACACCTTC. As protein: CASRWRSGYTF.

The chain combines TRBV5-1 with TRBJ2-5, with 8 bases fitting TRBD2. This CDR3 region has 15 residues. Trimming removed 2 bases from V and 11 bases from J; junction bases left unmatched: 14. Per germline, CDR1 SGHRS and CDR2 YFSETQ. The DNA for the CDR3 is TGCGCCAGCAGCTTTAGCGGGACCGCCCTGGAAGAGCAGTACTTC. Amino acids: CASSFSGTALEEQYF.